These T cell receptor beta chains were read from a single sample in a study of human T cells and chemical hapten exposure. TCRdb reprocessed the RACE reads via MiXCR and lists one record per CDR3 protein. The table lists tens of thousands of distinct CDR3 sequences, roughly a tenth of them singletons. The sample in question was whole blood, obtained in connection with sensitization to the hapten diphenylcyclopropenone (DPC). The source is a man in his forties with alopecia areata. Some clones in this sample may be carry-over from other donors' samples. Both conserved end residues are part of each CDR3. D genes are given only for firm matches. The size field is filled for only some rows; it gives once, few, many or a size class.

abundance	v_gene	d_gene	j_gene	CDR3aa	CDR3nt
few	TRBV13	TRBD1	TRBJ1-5	CASTLGQGRNQPQHF	TGTGCCAGCACCTTAGGACAGGGTCGGAATCAGCCCCAGCATTTT
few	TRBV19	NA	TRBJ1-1	CASSAPGAEAFF	TGTGCCAGTAGTGCGCCTGGGGCTGAAGCTTTCTTT
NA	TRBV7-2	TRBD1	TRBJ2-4	CASILGQGVVAKNIQYF	TGTGCCAGCATCTTAGGACAGGGGGTTGTAGCCAAAAACATTCAGTACTTC
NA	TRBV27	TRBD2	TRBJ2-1	CASSWGLAGGPNEQFF	TGTGCCAGCAGTTGGGGACTAGCGGGAGGCCCCAATGAGCAGTTCTTC
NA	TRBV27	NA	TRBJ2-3	CASSLPTSLDTQYF	TGTGCCAGCAGTCTCCCGACTAGTTTAGATACGCAGTATTTT
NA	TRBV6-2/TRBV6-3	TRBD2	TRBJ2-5	CASHPGGETQYF	TGTGCCAGCCACCCGGGGGGGGAGACCCAGTACTTC
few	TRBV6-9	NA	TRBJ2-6	CASSFQDLRVVLTF	TGTGCCAGCAGTTTCCAGGACCTACGGGTCGTCCTGACTTTC
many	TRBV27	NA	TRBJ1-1	CASSLRPGKAFF	TGTGCCAGCAGTTTAAGGCCCGGGAAAGCTTTCTTT
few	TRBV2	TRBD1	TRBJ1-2	CASSVRDRNGYTF	TGTGCCAGCAGTGTACGGGACAGGAACGGCTACACCTTC
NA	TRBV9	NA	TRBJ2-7	CASSPVGRVGEQYF	TGTGCCAGCAGCCCCGTCGGACGGGTAGGAGAGCAGTACTTC
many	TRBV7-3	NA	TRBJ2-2	CASSLYVAGELFF	TGTGCCAGCAGCTTATACGTGGCCGGGGAGCTGTTTTTT